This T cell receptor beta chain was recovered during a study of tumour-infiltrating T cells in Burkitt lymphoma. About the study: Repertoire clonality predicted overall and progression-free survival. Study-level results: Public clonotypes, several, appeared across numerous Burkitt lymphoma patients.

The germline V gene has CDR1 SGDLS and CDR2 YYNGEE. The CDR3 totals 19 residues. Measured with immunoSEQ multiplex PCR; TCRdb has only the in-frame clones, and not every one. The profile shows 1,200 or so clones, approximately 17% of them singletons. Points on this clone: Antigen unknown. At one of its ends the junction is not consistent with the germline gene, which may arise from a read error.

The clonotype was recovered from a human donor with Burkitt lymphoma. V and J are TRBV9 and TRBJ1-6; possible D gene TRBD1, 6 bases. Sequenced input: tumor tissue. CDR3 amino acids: CASSVEEGEVFSYNSPLHF. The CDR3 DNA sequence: TGTGCCAGCAGCGTAGAGGAGGGGGAAGTGTTCTCCTATAATTCACCCCTTCACTTT.